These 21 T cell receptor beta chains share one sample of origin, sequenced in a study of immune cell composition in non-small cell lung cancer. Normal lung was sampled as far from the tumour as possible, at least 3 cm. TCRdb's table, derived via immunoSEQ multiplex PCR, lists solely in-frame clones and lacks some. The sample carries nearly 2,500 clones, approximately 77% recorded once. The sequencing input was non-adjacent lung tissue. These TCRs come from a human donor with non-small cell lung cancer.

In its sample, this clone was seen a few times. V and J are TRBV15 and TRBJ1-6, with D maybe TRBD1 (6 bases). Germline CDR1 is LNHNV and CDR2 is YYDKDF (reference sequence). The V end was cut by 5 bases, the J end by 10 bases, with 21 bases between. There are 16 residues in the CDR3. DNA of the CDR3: TGTGCCACCAGCCCGGACTTCCTTGAAGGGGGATCACCCCTCCACTTT. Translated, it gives CATSPDFLEGGSPLHF.

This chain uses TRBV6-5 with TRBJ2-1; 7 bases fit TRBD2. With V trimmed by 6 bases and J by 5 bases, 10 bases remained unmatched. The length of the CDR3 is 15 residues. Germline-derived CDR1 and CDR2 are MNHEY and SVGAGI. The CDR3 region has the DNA TGTGCCAGCAGACCCGAAGGACTAGGGGACAATGAGCAGTTCTTC. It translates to CASRPEGLGDNEQFF.

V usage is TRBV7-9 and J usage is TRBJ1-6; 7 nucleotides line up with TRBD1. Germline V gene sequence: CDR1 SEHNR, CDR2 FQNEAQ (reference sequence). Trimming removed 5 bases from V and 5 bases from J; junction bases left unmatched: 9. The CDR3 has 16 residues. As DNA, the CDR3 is TGTGCCAGCAGCCGAGCGACAGGGTACCATAATTCACCCCTCCACTTT. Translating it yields CASSRATGYHNSPLHF.

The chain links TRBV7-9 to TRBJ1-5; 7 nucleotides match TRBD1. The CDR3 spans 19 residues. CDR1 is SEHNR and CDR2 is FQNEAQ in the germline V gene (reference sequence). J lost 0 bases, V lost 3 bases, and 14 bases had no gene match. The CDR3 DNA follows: TGTGCCAGCAGCTTGATCCCCCGACAGGGCCCTAATAGCAATCAGCCCCAGCATTTT. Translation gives CASSLIPRQGPNSNQPQHF.

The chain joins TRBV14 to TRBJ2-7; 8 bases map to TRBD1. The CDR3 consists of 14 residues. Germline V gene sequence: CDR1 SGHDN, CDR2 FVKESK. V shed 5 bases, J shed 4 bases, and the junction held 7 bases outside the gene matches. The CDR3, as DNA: TGTGCCAGCAGCTCTCGGACAGGGAATTACGAGCAGTACTTC. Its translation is CASSSRTGNYEQYF. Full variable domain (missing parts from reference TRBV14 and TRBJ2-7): EAGVTQFPSHSVIEKGQTVTLRCDPISGHDNLYWYRRVMGKEIKFLLHFVKESKQDESGMPNNRFLAERTGGTYSTLKVQPAELEDSGVYFCASSSRTGNYEQYFGPGTRLTVT.

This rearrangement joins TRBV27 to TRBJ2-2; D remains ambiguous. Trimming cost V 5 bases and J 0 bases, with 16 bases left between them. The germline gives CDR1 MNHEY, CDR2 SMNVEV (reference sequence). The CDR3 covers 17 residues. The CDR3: CASSRRVGPANTGELFF. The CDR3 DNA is TGTGCCAGCAGTCGACGGGTAGGTCCCGCGAACACCGGGGAGCTGTTTTTT.

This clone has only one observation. The CDR3 protein is CASSSRTSSTYTF. The CDR3, as DNA: TGTGCCAGCAGCAGCCGGACATCGTCGACCTACACCTTC. The rearrangement uses TRBV5-6 and TRBJ1-2; possible D gene TRBD1, 5 bases. This CDR3 contains 13 residues. The V end lost 4 bases, the J end lost 10 bases, and 17 bases lay between the germline ends. Germline V gene lookup returns CDR1 SGHDT and CDR2 YYEEEE.

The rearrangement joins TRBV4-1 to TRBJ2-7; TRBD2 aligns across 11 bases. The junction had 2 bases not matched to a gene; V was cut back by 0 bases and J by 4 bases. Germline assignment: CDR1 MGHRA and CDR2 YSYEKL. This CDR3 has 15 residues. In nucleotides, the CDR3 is TGCGCCAGCAGCCAAGATACTAGCGGGAGATACGAGCAGTACTTC. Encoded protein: CASSQDTSGRYEQYF.

The CDR3 reads CASRGRGFLAGETQYF. CDR3 nucleotide sequence: TGTGCCAGCAGGGGGCGGGGGTTTCTGGCGGGAGAGACCCAGTACTTC. This chain joins TRBV5-6 and TRBJ2-5; TRBD2 matches at 7 bases. CDR1 and CDR2 from the germline V gene are SGHDT and YYEEEE. V was pared by 5 bases and J by 4 bases, with 14 bases of the junction left unmatched. The length of the CDR3 is 16 residues. Using reference TRBV5-6 and TRBJ2-5 for the parts outside the CDR3, the full variable domain is DAGVTQSPTHLIKTRGQQVTLRCSPKSGHDTVSWYQQALGQGPQFIFQYYEEEERQRGNFPDRFSGHQFPNYSSELNVNALLLGDSALYLCASRGRGFLAGETQYFGPGTRLLVL.

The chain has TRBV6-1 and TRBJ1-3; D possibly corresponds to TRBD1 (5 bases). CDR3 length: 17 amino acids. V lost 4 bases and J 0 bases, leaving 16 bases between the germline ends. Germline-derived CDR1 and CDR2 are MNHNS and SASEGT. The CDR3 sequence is CASSAQVGGSSGNTIYF. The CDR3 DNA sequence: TGTGCCAGCAGTGCCCAGGTGGGGGGTTCCTCTGGAAACACCATATATTTT.

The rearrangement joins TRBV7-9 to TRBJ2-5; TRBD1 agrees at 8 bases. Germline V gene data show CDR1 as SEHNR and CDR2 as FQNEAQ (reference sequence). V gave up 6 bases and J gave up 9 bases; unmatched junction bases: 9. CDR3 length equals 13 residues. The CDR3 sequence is CASRSDRAPAQYF. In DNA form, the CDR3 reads TGTGCCAGCAGATCGGACAGGGCTCCCGCCCAGTACTTC.

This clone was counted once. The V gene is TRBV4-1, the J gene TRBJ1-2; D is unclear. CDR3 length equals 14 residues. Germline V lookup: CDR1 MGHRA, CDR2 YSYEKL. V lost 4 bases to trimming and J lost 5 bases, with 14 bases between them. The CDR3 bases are TGCGCCAGCAGCCCTTCGCGGGAATCGTATGGCTACACCTTC. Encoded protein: CASSPSRESYGYTF.

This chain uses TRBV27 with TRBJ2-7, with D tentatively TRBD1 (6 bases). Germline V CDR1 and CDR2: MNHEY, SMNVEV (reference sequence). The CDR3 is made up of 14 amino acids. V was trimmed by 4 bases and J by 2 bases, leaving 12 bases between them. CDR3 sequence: CASSSRDNPYEQYF. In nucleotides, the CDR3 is TGTGCCAGCAGTTCCCGGGACAACCCCTACGAGCAGTACTTC.

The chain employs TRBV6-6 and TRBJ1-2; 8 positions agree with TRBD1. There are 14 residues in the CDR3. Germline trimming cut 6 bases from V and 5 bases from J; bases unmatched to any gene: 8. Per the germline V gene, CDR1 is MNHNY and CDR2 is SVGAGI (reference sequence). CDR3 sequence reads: CASSGQGGRYGYTF. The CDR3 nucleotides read TGTGCCAGCAGCGGACAGGGAGGTCGGTATGGCTACACCTTC.

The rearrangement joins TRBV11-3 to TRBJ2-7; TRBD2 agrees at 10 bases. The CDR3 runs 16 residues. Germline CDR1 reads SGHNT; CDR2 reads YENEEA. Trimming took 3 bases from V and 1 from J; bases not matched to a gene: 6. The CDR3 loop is CASSLGGTSESYEQYF. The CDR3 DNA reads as TGTGCCAGCAGCTTGGGAGGGACTAGCGAATCCTACGAGCAGTACTTC.

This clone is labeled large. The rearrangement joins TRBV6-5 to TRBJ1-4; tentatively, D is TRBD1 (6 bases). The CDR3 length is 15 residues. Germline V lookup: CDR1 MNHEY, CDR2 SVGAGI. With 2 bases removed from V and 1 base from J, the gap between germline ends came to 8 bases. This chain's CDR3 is CASSYTTGTNEKLFF. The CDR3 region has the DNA TGTGCCAGCAGTTACACGACAGGAACTAATGAAAAACTGTTTTTT.

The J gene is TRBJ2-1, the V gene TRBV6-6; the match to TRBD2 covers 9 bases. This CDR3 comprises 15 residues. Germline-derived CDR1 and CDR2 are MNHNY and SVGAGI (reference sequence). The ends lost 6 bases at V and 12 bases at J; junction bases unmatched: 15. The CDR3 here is CASRKVLAGPEGQFF. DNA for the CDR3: TGTGCCAGCAGAAAGGTACTAGCGGGCCCCGAGGGGCAGTTCTTC.

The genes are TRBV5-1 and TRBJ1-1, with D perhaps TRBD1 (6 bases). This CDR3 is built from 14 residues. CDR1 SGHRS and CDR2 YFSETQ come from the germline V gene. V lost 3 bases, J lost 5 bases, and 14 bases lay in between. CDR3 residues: CASSSQGLGTEAFF. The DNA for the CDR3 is TGCGCCAGCAGCTCACAGGGTTTGGGGACTGAAGCTTTCTTT.

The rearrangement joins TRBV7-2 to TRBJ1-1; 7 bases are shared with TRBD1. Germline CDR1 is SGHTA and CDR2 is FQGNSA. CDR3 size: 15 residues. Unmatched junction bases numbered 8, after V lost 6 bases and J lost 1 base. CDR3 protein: CASSSVRGQNTEAFF. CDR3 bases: TGTGCCAGCAGTTCAGTAAGGGGGCAGAACACTGAAGCTTTCTTT. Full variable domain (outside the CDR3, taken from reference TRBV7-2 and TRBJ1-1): GAGVSQSPSNKVTEKGKDVELRCDPISGHTALYWYRQSLGQGLEFLIYFQGNSAPDKSGLPSDRFSAERTGGSVSTLTIQRTQQEDSAVYLCASSSVRGQNTEAFFGQGTRLTVV.

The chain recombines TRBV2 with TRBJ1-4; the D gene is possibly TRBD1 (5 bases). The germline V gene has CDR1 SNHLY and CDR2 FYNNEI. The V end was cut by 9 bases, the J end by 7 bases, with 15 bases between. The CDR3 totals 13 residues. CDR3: CARTGGLREKLFF. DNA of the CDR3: TGTGCCAGGACCGGGGGGTTACGTGAAAAACTGTTTTTT.

The CDR3 here is CASSPTGGEAFF. The CDR3 DNA sequence: TGTGCCAGCAGCCCAACCGGGGGTGAAGCTTTCTTT. The chain carries TRBV6-6 and TRBJ1-1; a weak D match, TRBD1 (5 bases). This CDR3 comprises 12 residues. V was cut by 6 bases and J by 7 bases, with 12 bases left in between. The germline gives CDR1 MNHNY, CDR2 SVGAGI (reference sequence).